The present TCR beta chain was sequenced within a study of molecular identifiers for immune sequencing clone quantification. Whole-study results and caveats: Clonotypes topping 20 RNA copies carried over 97% of effector molecules but under 1% of naive ones. Barcode-sharing identical TCR molecules could underestimate highly expanded clone sizes.

For bulk TCR libraries, previously described methods and listed TCR primers were used. TCRdb reprocessed the PCR reads with MiXCR, giving one entry per CDR3 protein. The sample shows about 640,000 distinct CDR3 sequences, less than 20% of them seen only once. Naive CD8 T cells were sorted, and the gate applied was CD8+CD4-CCR7+CD45RA+. V was shortened by 0 bases and J by 2 bases, with 11 bases between the two germline ends. CDR3 length: 15 residues. Germline V gene lookup returns CDR1 LGHNA and CDR2 YSLEER. Regarding this clonotype: Its target is not known.

The receptor's source is a human donor in good health. Some libraries in this study had Jurkat cell RNA spiked in. The specimen sequenced was naive CD8+ T cells from blood, with Jurkat cell RNA spiked in. Sample subset: FACS-sorted CD8+CD4-CCR7+CD45RA+ naive T cells. The chain uses TRBV4-3 and TRBJ2-7; D remains ambiguous. CDR3 protein: CASSQDRGYAYEQYF. CDR3 coding DNA: TGCGCCAGCAGCCAAGACCGAGGATATGCCTACGAGCAGTACTTC.